The clone carrying this T cell receptor beta chain occurred many times. Its specificity is not known. Unique molecular identifiers were present in the TCR beta cDNA libraries. It was from roughly 1 to 10 million T cells that roughly 0.5 million cDNA molecules came. Each CDR3 protein gets one entry after TCRdb re-called the PCR reads with MiXCR. The top ten clones hold approximately 3% of a sample with under 200,000 distinct CDR3 sequences, around 29% of them seen once. These data originate in a study of post-analysis software for immune sequencing data. Study at large: Included among the disease courses, which were recorded for the cohort, were relapsing-remitting, secondary progressive and progressive-relapsing multiple sclerosis. Notes on the study in general: TRBV5-6, TRBV5-1 and TRBV20-1 belonged to a set of roughly 5 TRBV segments that were more frequent in patients than controls.

V lost 4 bases and J 3 bases, leaving 13 bases between the germline ends. The CDR3 length is 14 residues. In germline, CDR1 is SGHRS, CDR2 YFSETQ. This rearrangement joins TRBV5-1 to TRBJ2-5; possible D gene TRBD2, 6 bases. The sample was blood. The clonotype originates from a girl aged 2-17 years with multiple sclerosis. This chain's CDR3 is CASSPPGAKETQYF. DNA for the CDR3: TGCGCCAGCAGCCCTCCGGGAGCAAAAGAGACCCAGTACTTC.